This T cell receptor beta chain was captured in a study of blood T cell repertoires in COVID-19. Whole-study context: Samples taken during acute and convalescent COVID-19 were collected in the United States, Italy and Spain.

Either two negative PCRs, clearance, or symptom resolution qualified Cohort 3 donors as recovered. Germline-derived CDR1 and CDR2 are LNHDA and SQIVND (reference sequence). CDR3 length: 16 residues. The ends lost 0 bases at V and 5 bases at J; junction bases unmatched: 8. As originally analysed: Amplified reference gene primers provided the basis for estimating nucleated cell counts. Clones were read by immunoSEQ multiplex PCR, and TCRdb kept only the in-frame ones, dropping some. V and J calls and clone size are as listed in that table; D and trimming were resolved from the DNA. This sample has 300,000 or so clones, with about 90% found just once.

The receptor was isolated from a woman aged 25-40 years who had recovered from COVID-19. Specimen: PBMCs or T cells enriched from blood (not recorded which). V is TRBV19 and J is TRBJ1-2; 8 positions match TRBD1. CDR3 sequence reads: CASSIDGTGRPYGYTF. CDR3 nucleotide sequence: TGTGCCAGTAGTATAGACGGGACAGGAAGGCCTTATGGCTACACCTTC.